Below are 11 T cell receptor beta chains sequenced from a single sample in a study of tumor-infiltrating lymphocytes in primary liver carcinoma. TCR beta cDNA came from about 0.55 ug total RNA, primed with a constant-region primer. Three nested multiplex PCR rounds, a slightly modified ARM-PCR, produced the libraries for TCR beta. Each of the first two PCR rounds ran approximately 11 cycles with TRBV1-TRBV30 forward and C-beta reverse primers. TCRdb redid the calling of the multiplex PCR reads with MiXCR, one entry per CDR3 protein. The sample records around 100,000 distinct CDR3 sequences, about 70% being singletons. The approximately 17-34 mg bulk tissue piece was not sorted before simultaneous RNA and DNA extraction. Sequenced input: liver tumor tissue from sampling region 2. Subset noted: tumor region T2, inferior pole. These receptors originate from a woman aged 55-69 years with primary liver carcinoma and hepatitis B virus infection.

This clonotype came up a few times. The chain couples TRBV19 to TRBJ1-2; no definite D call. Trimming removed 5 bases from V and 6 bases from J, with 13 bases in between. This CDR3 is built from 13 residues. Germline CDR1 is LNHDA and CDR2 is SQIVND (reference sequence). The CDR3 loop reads CASSPSRTNGYTF. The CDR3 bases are TGTGCCAGTAGTCCCTCGAGGACGAATGGCTACACCTTC. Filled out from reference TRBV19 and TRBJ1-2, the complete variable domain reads DGGITQSPKYLFRKEGQNVTLSCEQNLNHDAMYWYRQDPGQGLRLIYYSQIVNDFQKGDIAEGYSVSREKKESFPLTVTSAQKNPTAFYLCASSPSRTNGYTFGSGTRLTVV.

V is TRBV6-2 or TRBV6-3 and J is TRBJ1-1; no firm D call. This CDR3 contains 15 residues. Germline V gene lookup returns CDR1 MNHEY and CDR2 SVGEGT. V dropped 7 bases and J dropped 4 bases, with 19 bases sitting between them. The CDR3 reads CASKPRGVVSTEAFF. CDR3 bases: TGTGCCAGCAAACCTAGAGGTGTGGTGAGCACTGAAGCTTTCTTT.

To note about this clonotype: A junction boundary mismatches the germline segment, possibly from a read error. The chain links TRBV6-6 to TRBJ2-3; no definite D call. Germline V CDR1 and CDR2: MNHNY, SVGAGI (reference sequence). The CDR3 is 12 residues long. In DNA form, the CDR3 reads TGTGTCAGCAGTTTGGGCACAGATACTCAGTATTTT. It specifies CVSSLGTDTQYF.

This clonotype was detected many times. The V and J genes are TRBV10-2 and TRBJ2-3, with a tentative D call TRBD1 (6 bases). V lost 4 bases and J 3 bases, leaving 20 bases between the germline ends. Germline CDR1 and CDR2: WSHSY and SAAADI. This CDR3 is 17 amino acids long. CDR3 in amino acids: CASSAIPQGSGTDTQYF. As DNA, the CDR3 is TGCGCCAGCAGTGCCATACCACAGGGATCTGGGACAGATACGCAGTATTTT.

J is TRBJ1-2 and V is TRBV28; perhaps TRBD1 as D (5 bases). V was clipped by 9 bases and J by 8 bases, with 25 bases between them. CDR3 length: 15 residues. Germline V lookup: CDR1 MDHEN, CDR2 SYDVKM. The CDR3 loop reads CARSRSPGGIGGYTF. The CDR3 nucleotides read TGTGCCAGAAGTCGCTCTCCCGGGGGGATTGGAGGCTACACCTTC.

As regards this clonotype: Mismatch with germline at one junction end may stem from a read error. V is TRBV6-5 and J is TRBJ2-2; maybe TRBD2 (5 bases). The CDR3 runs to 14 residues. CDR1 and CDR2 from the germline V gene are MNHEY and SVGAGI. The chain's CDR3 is CANSYSTSPGELFF. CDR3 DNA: TGTGCCAACAGTTACTCTACGTCTCCCGGGGAGCTGTTTTTC.

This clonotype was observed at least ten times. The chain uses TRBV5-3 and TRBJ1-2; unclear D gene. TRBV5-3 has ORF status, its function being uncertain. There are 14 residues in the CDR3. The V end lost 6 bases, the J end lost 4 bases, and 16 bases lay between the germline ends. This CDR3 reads CARILGDLPYGYTF. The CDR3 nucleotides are TGTGCCAGAATTCTCGGGGATCTTCCCTATGGCTACACCTTC.

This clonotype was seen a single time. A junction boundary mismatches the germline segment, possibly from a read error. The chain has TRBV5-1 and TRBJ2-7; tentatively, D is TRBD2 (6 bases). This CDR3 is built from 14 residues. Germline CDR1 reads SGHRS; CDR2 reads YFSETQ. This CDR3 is CTSSVRGSQDEQYF. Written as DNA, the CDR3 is TGCACCAGCAGTGTACGGGGGTCTCAGGACGAGCAGTACTTC.

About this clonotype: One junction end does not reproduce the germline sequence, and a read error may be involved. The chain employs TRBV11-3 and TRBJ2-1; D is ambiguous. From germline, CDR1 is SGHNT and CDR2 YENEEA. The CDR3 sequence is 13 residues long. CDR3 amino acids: CPSSLGVSNEQFF. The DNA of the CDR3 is TGTCCCAGCAGCTTAGGCGTCAGCAATGAGCAGTTCTTC.

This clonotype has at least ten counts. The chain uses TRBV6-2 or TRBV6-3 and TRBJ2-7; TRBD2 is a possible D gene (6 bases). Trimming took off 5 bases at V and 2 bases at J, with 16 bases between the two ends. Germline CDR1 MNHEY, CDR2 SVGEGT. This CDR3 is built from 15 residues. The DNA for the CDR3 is TGTGCCAGCAGTCAGGAGGGGTTATCCACCTACGAGCAGTACTTC. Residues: CASSQEGLSTYEQYF.

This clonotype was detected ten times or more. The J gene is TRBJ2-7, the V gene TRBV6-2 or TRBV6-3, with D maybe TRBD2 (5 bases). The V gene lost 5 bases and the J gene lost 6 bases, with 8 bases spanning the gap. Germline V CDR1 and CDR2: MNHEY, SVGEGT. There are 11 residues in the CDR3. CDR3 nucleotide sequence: TGTGCCAGCAGTCACGGGGTCGAGCAGTACTTC. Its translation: CASSHGVEQYF.